This entry lists 13 T cell receptor beta chains sequenced from one sample in a study of cytomegalovirus exposure and HLA in healthy donors. Repertoires were generated with immunoSEQ multiplex PCR, while TCRdb's copy carries only in-frame clones and drops some. The repertoire holds over 75,000 clones, 85% seen once, with approximately 22% in the top ten. The sample comprised PBMCs. The source is a man between 18 and 29 years old in good health and CMV-seropositive.

This chain links TRBV6-5 with TRBJ2-2, with D tentatively TRBD1 (5 bases). V dropped 6 bases and J dropped 5 bases, with 10 bases sitting between them. From germline, CDR1 is MNHEY and CDR2 SVGAGI. The CDR3 loop spans 13 amino acids. CDR3 in amino acids: CASRGRRTGELFF. In DNA, the CDR3 is TGTGCCAGCAGGGGGCGCCGGACCGGGGAGCTGTTTTTT.

The V call is TRBV18, the J call TRBJ2-1, with 8 bases matching TRBD2. There are 14 residues in the CDR3. Germline trimming cut 3 bases from V and 9 bases from J; bases unmatched to any gene: 7. CDR1 is KGHSH and CDR2 is LQKENI in the germline V gene. The CDR3, as DNA: TGTGCCAGCTCACCCTCCCGGACTAGCAGTGAGCAGTTCTTC. Its translation is CASSPSRTSSEQFF.

V and J are TRBV2 and TRBJ2-6, with 7 bases aligning to TRBD1. Unmatched junction bases numbered 3, after V lost 5 bases and J lost 2 bases. The germline V gene has CDR1 SNHLY and CDR2 FYNNEI. The CDR3 loop spans 15 amino acids. CDR3 protein: CASSPQGAGANVLTF. Here the CDR3 DNA reads TGTGCCAGCAGTCCTCAGGGGGCTGGGGCCAACGTCCTGACTTTC.

The V and J genes are TRBV5-1 and TRBJ2-5; 8 nucleotides align to TRBD1. This CDR3 has 15 residues. The germline CDR1 and CDR2 sequences are SGHRS and YFSETQ. V gave up 6 bases and J gave up 5 bases; unmatched junction bases: 12. As DNA, the CDR3 is TGCGCCAGCACCCCCCGCCAGGGGGCAGGGGAGACCCAGTACTTC. Its protein is CASTPRQGAGETQYF.

The J gene is TRBJ2-1, the V gene TRBV5-1; tentative D call: TRBD2 (5 bases). The V end was cut by 0 bases, the J end by 1 base, with 11 bases between. From germline, CDR1 is SGHRS and CDR2 YFSETQ. The CDR3 loop spans 16 amino acids. CDR3 in amino acids: CASSLGGSRSYNEQFF. In DNA, the CDR3 is TGCGCCAGCAGCTTGGGAGGGAGCCGGTCCTACAATGAGCAGTTCTTC.

This rearrangement joins TRBV28 to TRBJ1-2, with 9 bases aligning to TRBD1. Germline V lookup: CDR1 MDHEN, CDR2 SYDVKM. The junction had 12 bases not matched to a gene; V was cut back by 5 bases and J by 8 bases. The CDR3 sequence is 15 residues long. In nucleotides, the CDR3 is TGTGCCAGCAGTCCCGGGACAGGGAACCCCTGGGGCTACACCTTC. Translated, it gives CASSPGTGNPWGYTF.

The chain uses TRBV2 and TRBJ1-1, with a possible D match to TRBD1 (6 bases). The CDR3 has 14 residues. Trimming left V 7 bases short and J 3 bases short, with 15 bases between. CDR1 and CDR2 (germline): SNHLY, FYNNEI. The CDR3 region has the DNA TGTGCCAGCAACCTACAGGGTTTGGACACTGAAGCTTTCTTT. It encodes CASNLQGLDTEAFF. The variable domain in full, completed from reference TRBV2 and TRBJ1-1, reads EPEVTQTPSHQVTQMGQEVILRCVPISNHLYFYWYRQILGQKVEFLVSFYNNEISEKSEIFDDQFSVERPDGSNFTLKIRSTKLEDSAMYFCASNLQGLDTEAFFGQGTRLTVV.

The V gene is TRBV7-6, the J gene TRBJ2-7; 13 bases agree with TRBD2. CDR3 length: 15 amino acids. V shed 5 bases, J shed 2 bases, and the junction held 3 bases outside the gene matches. In germline, CDR1 is SGHVS, CDR2 FNYEAQ. The chain's CDR3 is CASSIGTSGTYEQYF. CDR3 nucleotide sequence: TGTGCCAGCAGCATTGGGACTAGCGGGACCTACGAGCAGTACTTC.

The table lists this clone with a few counts. This rearrangement joins TRBV29-1 to TRBJ2-7, with 10 positions matching TRBD1. The length of the CDR3 is 14 residues. CDR1 is SQVTM, CDR2 ANQGSEA, per germline. Trimming removed 4 bases from V and 5 bases from J; junction bases left unmatched: 8. DNA of the CDR3: TGCAGCGTTGTATACGGGACAGGGGCCCACGAGCAGTACTTC. Translated, it gives CSVVYGTGAHEQYF.

The gene calls are TRBV5-1 and TRBJ2-1, with 12 positions matching TRBD2. The V gene end was trimmed by 2 bases and the J gene end by 10 bases; junction bases not matched to a gene: 4. CDR1 is SGHRS, CDR2 YFSETQ, per germline. This CDR3 comprises 14 residues. The CDR3 nucleotides read TGCGCCAGCAGCTTCGGGACTAGCGGGTTAGAGCAGTTCTTC. This encodes CASSFGTSGLEQFF.

The chain employs TRBV19 and TRBJ2-7; 7 nucleotides align to TRBD2. This CDR3 contains 15 residues. J gave up 5 bases and V 3 bases, and 10 bases lay outside the gene matches. CDR1 is LNHDA, CDR2 SQIVND, per germline (reference sequence). In nucleotides, the CDR3 is TGTGCCAGTAGTATGATGGATAGCGGGTTCCACGAGCAGTACTTC. It translates to CASSMMDSGFHEQYF.

The chain links TRBV29-1 to TRBJ2-1; tentative D call: TRBD1 (5 bases). This CDR3 spans 13 amino acids. Trimming removed 6 bases from V and 5 bases from J, with 14 bases in between. Germline V CDR1 and CDR2: SQVTM, ANQGSEA. The CDR3 sequence: CSVDQGTNNEQFF. DNA of the CDR3: TGCAGCGTCGATCAGGGTACGAACAATGAGCAGTTCTTC.

The chain has TRBV7-3 and TRBJ1-1, with D perhaps TRBD1 (6 bases). With 5 bases removed from V and 8 bases from J, the gap between germline ends came to 12 bases. The germline V gene encodes CDR1 SGHTA and CDR2 FQGTGA. The CDR3 has 12 residues. In DNA form, the CDR3 reads TGTGCCAGCAGCGGGTCTCAGGGGGAAGCTTTCTTT. Translation: CASSGSQGEAFF.